A selection of T cell receptor beta chains follows, all from one sample in a study of OX40 agonist ivuxolimab in advanced cancers. Sequenced by immunoSEQ multiplex PCR; TCRdb stores in-frame clones only, minus some. Found here are tens of thousands of clones, approximately 86% of them singletons; the top ten hold roughly 31%. The source material was CD4+ or CD8+ T cells sorted from blood, sampled in a trial of the OX40 agonist ivuxolimab. The origin of the receptors is an adult with an advanced solid tumor such as melanoma, head and neck, liver or kidney cancer. CDR3s include the opening cysteine and the closing phenylalanine or tryptophan. The order of the fields is clone size, D gene, V gene, J gene, CDR3 protein, CDR3 DNA. D genes are given only for firm matches. Clone sizes are given selectively: once, few, many, or a class where the clone is expanded.

size: NA
D: TRBD1
V: TRBV27
J: TRBJ1-2
CDR3: CASSPPGTDGYTF
DNA: TGTGCCAGCAGTCCACCCGGGACAGATGGCTACACCTTC

size: NA
D: NA
V: TRBV6-5
J: TRBJ2-7
CDR3: CASSPSSYEQYF
DNA: TGTGCCAGCAGTCCTAGCTCCTACGAGCAGTACTTC

size: NA
D: NA
V: TRBV27
J: TRBJ2-1
CDR3: CASSLSGPVYNEQFF
DNA: TGTGCCAGCAGTTTATCGGGACCAGTATACAATGAGCAGTTCTTC

size: NA
D: TRBD2
V: TRBV28
J: TRBJ2-7
CDR3: CASSVSGRAGWYEQYF
DNA: TGTGCCAGCAGCGTGAGCGGGAGGGCCGGTTGGTACGAGCAGTACTTC

size: NA
D: NA
V: TRBV4-1
J: TRBJ1-2
CDR3: CASSLTAGRVDYGYTF
DNA: TGCGCCAGCAGCCTTACGGCGGGGCGAGTGGACTATGGCTACACCTTC

size: few
D: NA
V: TRBV28
J: TRBJ1-5
CDR3: CASSFLLRQPQHF
DNA: TGTGCCAGCAGTTTTCTTTTGAGACAGCCCCAGCATTTT

size: NA
D: NA
V: TRBV5-6
J: TRBJ2-5
CDR3: CASSLFGGRLKTQYF
DNA: TGTGCCAGCAGCTTGTTCGGGGGGCGCCTGAAGACCCAGTACTTC

size: NA
D: TRBD1
V: TRBV6-5
J: TRBJ1-2
CDR3: CASTRSGGWDGYTF
DNA: TGTGCCAGCACCCGATCAGGGGGCTGGGATGGCTACACCTTC

size: NA
D: NA
V: TRBV28
J: TRBJ1-2
CDR3: CASSYTPPKGGLNYGYTF
DNA: TGTGCCAGCAGTTATACCCCCCCTAAGGGGGGGCTCAACTATGGCTACACCTTC

size: NA
D: TRBD1
V: TRBV27
J: TRBJ2-7
CDR3: CASYVRGPAGHEQYF
DNA: TGTGCCAGCTACGTCAGGGGGCCCGCTGGTCACGAGCAGTACTTC

size: NA
D: TRBD1
V: TRBV9
J: TRBJ1-2
CDR3: CASSVEGGQGNYGYTF
DNA: TGTGCCAGCAGCGTAGAGGGGGGACAGGGAAACTATGGCTACACCTTC

size: NA
D: TRBD2
V: TRBV4-3
J: TRBJ2-7
CDR3: CASSPRTEGGSYEQYF
DNA: TGCGCCAGCAGCCCCCGGACGGAGGGAGGGAGCTACGAGCAGTACTTC

size: NA
D: TRBD2
V: TRBV27
J: TRBJ2-1
CDR3: CASSIYQHPTREGLYNEQFF
DNA: TGTGCCAGCAGTATCTACCAGCACCCAACGCGGGAGGGCCTCTACAATGAGCAGTTCTTC

size: NA
D: NA
V: TRBV7-6
J: TRBJ2-7
CDR3: CASSPRRGSYEQYF
DNA: TGTGCCAGCAGTCCTCGACGGGGCTCCTACGAGCAGTACTTC

size: NA
D: NA
V: TRBV29-1
J: TRBJ1-2
CDR3: CSATVDYGYTF
DNA: TGCAGCGCCACGGTTGACTATGGCTACACCTTC

size: NA
D: TRBD2
V: TRBV6-5
J: TRBJ2-1
CDR3: CASSRLAGGDNEQFF
DNA: TGTGCCAGCAGCCGACTAGCGGGAGGGGACAATGAGCAGTTCTTC

size: NA
D: TRBD1
V: TRBV5-1
J: TRBJ1-2
CDR3: CASSMDRGGYGYTF
DNA: TGCGCCAGCAGCATGGACAGGGGAGGGTATGGCTACACCTTC

size: NA
D: NA
V: TRBV9
J: TRBJ1-1
CDR3: CASSPTGPNTEAFF
DNA: TGTGCCAGCAGCCCTACAGGACCGAACACTGAAGCTTTCTTT

size: NA
D: NA
V: TRBV9
J: TRBJ1-2
CDR3: CASSTGVGYTF
DNA: TGTGCCAGCAGTACGGGAGTCGGCTACACCTTC

size: NA
D: TRBD1
V: TRBV5-4
J: TRBJ2-7
CDR3: CASSLTGGEQYF
DNA: TGTGCCAGCAGCCTGACAGGGGGCGAGCAGTACTTC

size: NA
D: NA
V: TRBV28
J: TRBJ2-1
CDR3: CASRLPSEGPYNEQFF
DNA: TGTGCCAGCAGGTTACCTTCGGAGGGCCCCTACAATGAGCAGTTCTTC

size: NA
D: TRBD1
V: TRBV5-6
J: TRBJ1-2
CDR3: CASSLAGTGVGTF
DNA: TGTGCCAGCAGCTTGGCCGGGACAGGGGTAGGCACCTTC

size: NA
D: NA
V: TRBV9
J: TRBJ2-2
CDR3: CASSTTGTGLSSRPGELFF
DNA: TGTGCCAGCAGCACTACCGGGACGGGCCTCTCCTCCCGGCCCGGGGAGCTGTTTTTT

size: NA
D: TRBD2
V: TRBV13
J: TRBJ2-7
CDR3: CASRLAGGAYEQYF
DNA: TGTGCCAGCAGGCTAGCGGGGGGCGCCTACGAGCAGTACTTC

size: once
D: NA
V: TRBV7-3
J: TRBJ2-2
CDR3: CASGAGSEELFF
DNA: TGTGCCAGTGGAGCGGGCTCGGAAGAGCTGTTTTTT

size: NA
D: NA
V: TRBV27
J: TRBJ1-5
CDR3: CASSWTVGQPQHF
DNA: TGTGCCAGCAGTTGGACTGTTGGTCAGCCCCAGCATTTT